The 8 T cell receptor beta chains listed next were all sequenced from one sample in a study of control samples from healthy donors and cancer patients. Sequencing used immunoSEQ multiplex PCR; TCRdb keeps in-frame clones, though not all of them. The table has around 100,000 clones, roughly 91% seen once. What was sequenced was PBMCs. The receptors here all came from a man in his sixties with lung cancer.

This clone showed up just a few times. The V and J genes are TRBV2 and TRBJ1-2, with D perhaps TRBD1 (5 bases). Germline values: CDR1 SNHLY, CDR2 FYNNEI. This CDR3 spans 17 amino acids. Trimming left V 6 bases short and J 8 bases short, with 28 bases between. In DNA form, the CDR3 reads TGTGCCAGCAGCGACGGGACGGCCGCTCCTGTCTCGGGCGGCTACACCTTC. Amino acids: CASSDGTAAPVSGGYTF.

V usage is TRBV7-9 and J usage is TRBJ2-3; no clear D. Germline V gene sequence: CDR1 SEHNR, CDR2 FQNEAQ (reference sequence). The V and J ends lost 0 bases and 4 bases respectively, with 11 bases between them. This CDR3 contains 15 residues. The chain's CDR3 is CASSLASVASDTQYF. CDR3 DNA sequence: TGTGCCAGCAGCTTAGCGTCGGTAGCATCAGATACGCAGTATTTT.

This chain connects TRBV30 to TRBJ1-4, with 8 bases matching TRBD1. V lost 6 bases, J lost 7 bases, and 7 bases stayed unmatched. The CDR3 covers 13 residues. Germline loops: CDR1 GTSNPN, CDR2 SVGIG (reference sequence). The CDR3 nucleotides are TGTGCCTGCTCAGGGGGCGGAGGTGAAAAACTGTTTTTT. This sequence encodes CACSGGGGEKLFF.

This clone was picked up a small number of times. The sample has other DNA sequences that encode this CDR3 too. This chain joins TRBV5-4 and TRBJ1-3; D might be TRBD1 (6 bases). The CDR3 has 17 amino acids. V was shortened by 0 bases and J by 0 bases, with 13 bases between the two germline ends. CDR1 SGHNT and CDR2 YYREEE come from the germline V gene (reference sequence). This CDR3 is CASSLDRGQSSGNTIYF. The CDR3 DNA follows: TGTGCCAGCAGCTTGGATAGGGGACAAAGCTCTGGAAACACCATATATTTT.

The chain combines TRBV6-5 with TRBJ2-1; 8 nucleotides line up with TRBD1. Germline V gives CDR1 MNHEY, CDR2 SVGAGI. The CDR3 is made up of 12 amino acids. The J segment lost 10 bases and the V segment lost 7 bases, leaving 6 bases of the junction unmatched. The CDR3 loop reads CASKDRAGEQFF. The CDR3 DNA sequence: TGTGCCAGCAAGGACAGGGCCGGCGAGCAGTTCTTC.

The chain couples TRBV5-4 to TRBJ2-5; 7 nucleotides agree with TRBD2. Germline V gene data show CDR1 as SGHNT and CDR2 as YYREEE (reference sequence). The CDR3 length is 18 residues. J gave up 2 bases and V 0 bases, and 13 bases lay outside the gene matches. The CDR3 DNA follows: TGTGCCAGCAGCTTGGAACCCAACGGGGGGATACTACAAGAGACCCAGTACTTC. Its protein product is CASSLEPNGGILQETQYF.

The chain has TRBV29-1 and TRBJ2-1; TRBD2 is a possible D gene (5 bases). CDR1 SQVTM and CDR2 ANQGSEA come from the germline V gene. The CDR3 length is 14 residues. V dropped 6 bases and J dropped 6 bases, with 18 bases sitting between them. The CDR3 loop reads CSVEGSRGSNEQFF. CDR3 nucleotide sequence: TGCAGCGTAGAGGGAAGCAGAGGGAGCAATGAGCAGTTCTTC.

The rearrangement uses TRBV30 and TRBJ1-5; possible D gene TRBD1, 5 bases. In germline, CDR1 is GTSNPN, CDR2 SVGIG (reference sequence). The CDR3 extends over 18 amino acids. Trimming pared 1 base from V and 2 bases from J, leaving 21 bases between. In DNA, the CDR3 is TGTGCCTGGAGTGCCCTGGGTCAGGGTTCCAGCGGCAATCAGCCCCAGCATTTT. Residues: CAWSALGQGSSGNQPQHF.